Here is one T cell receptor beta chain with its context. The V and J ends lost 4 bases and 8 bases respectively, with 14 bases between them. This CDR3 has 13 residues. The germline V gene encodes CDR1 MNHEY and CDR2 SVGAGI. Vbeta (60) and Jbeta (13) primers were used in the PCR. Only in-frame clones appear in the TCRdb table, and some are missing; sequencing was by immunoSEQ multiplex PCR. The data contain around 110,000 clones, 55% to 65% of them seen just once; the ten biggest clones take up more than 8%. These data come from a study of cytomegalovirus exposure and HLA in healthy donors. This receptor was taken from a woman between 40 and 55 years old in good health and CMV-seropositive. V usage is TRBV6-5 and J usage is TRBJ1-2; D possibly corresponds to TRBD1 (5 bases). The specimen was PBMCs. The chain's CDR3 is CASSFAGSRGYTF. For the CDR3, the DNA is TGTGCCAGCAGTTTTGCAGGGTCGAGAGGCTACACCTTC.